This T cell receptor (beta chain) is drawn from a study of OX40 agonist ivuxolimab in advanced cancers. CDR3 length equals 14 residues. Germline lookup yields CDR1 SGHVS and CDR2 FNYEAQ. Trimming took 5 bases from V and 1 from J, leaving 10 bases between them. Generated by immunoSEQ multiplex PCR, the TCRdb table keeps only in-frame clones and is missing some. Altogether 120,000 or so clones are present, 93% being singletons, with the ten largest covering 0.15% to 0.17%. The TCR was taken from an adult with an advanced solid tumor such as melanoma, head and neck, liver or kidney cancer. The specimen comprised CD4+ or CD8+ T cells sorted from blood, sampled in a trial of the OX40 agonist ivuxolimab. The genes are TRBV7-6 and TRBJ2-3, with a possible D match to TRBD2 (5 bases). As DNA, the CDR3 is TGTGCCAGCAGCGCCGCGGGCCGCACAGATACGCAGTATTTT. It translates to CASSAAGRTDTQYF.